This section outlines one T cell receptor beta chain sequence together with its context. The antigen it recognizes is unknown. No per-base quality is available; no much larger clone lies one base away. Genomic DNA was isolated from the sorted cells so that the TCRbeta CDR3 region could be sequenced. The immunoSEQ Assay was used to sequence the TCRbeta CDR3 regions. TCRdb took over this immuneACCESS table, retaining in-frame rearrangements with V and J assigned. Such tables are incomplete; in checked studies, under half of the missing clones stem from an unresolved V gene, and the remainder is unexplained. The sample includes about 45,000 clones, with 75% to 85% observed a single time. The top ten clones comprise around 2.1% of the sample. These data belong to a study of OX40 agonist ivuxolimab in advanced cancers. Looking at the study overall: The costimulatory receptor OX40 (CD134) was targeted by ivuxolimab, a fully human IgG2 agonistic monoclonal antibody. Intravenous ivuxolimab was administered to patients every 2 weeks at six dose levels: 0.01, 0.1, 0.3, 1.5, 3 and 10 mg/kg. Of the approximately 50 dose-escalation patients, hepatocellular carcinoma was present in about 20, melanoma in around 15, renal cell carcinoma in 9 and head and neck cancer in 9. In the dose-escalation cohort, 75% to 85% of patients were male, and the mean age was approximately 60 years with a range of roughly 20 to 79. Prior anti-PD-1, anti-PD-L1 or anti-CTLA-4 therapy was permitted, and checkpoint inhibitors had been received by under 50% of dose-escalation patients. Partial responses were achieved by three dose-escalation patients, of whom one had hepatocellular carcinoma and two had cutaneous melanoma. Peripheral TCRbeta sequencing aimed to test whether ivuxolimab altered TCR sequence diversity and caused clonal T-cell expansion. The monotherapy dose-escalation portion (N = 52 patients) of the phase I ivuxolimab trial is reported in the paper. The full study reports these points: Clonal expansion of both CD4+ and CD8+ blood T cells was observed from baseline to week 6 at doses 0.1 to 3.0 mg/kg. Which antigens the clonally expanded peripheral T cells were specific for was not determined. Low levels of normalized T-cell clonal expansion were also seen in some patients who did not respond. Partial responders in the 0.1-3.0 mg/kg groups had among the lowest normalized peripheral clonal expansion, especially among CD8+ T cells. After ivuxolimab, more expanded clones were found on average in CD8+ T cells than in CD4+ T cells.

The trial excluded patients who had a history of autoimmune disease or who were on systemic immunosuppression. In every dose cohort, peripheral blood was drawn for TCR sequencing at baseline, cycle 4 day 1, and cycle 7 day 1. The samples were taken from a phase I, first-in-human, multicenter, open-label dose-escalation trial of ivuxolimab. The trial enrolled adults with locally advanced or metastatic head and neck squamous cell, hepatocellular, melanoma or renal cell carcinoma. Before TCR sequencing, CD4+ T cells and CD8+ T cells were sorted from peripheral blood as separate populations. The germline V gene (reference sequence) specifies DFQATT as CDR1 and SNEGSKA as CDR2. Inclusive of the bounding cysteine and phenylalanine, the CDR3 is 11 residues long. The entry retains the CDR3 DNA only, 33 bases that are in frame from base 1.

This clonotype was sampled from an adult with an advanced solid tumor such as melanoma, head and neck, liver or kidney cancer. This specimen was CD4+ or CD8+ T cells sorted from blood, taken in a trial of the OX40 agonist ivuxolimab. The chain links TRBV20-1 with TRBJ2-5; the D gene cannot be resolved reliably. The DNA end lines up better with TRBJ2-7; the J call may be wrong. This receptor has the CDR3 CSASQNYEQYF. The bases read TGCAGTGCTAGTCAGAACTACGAGCAGTACTTC.